This TCR beta chain was sequenced during a study of T cells in Graves' hyperthyroidism and ophthalmopathy. Overall study: Prior to any treatment, at the point of initial diagnosis, peripheral blood was collected. Study findings and constraints: Ophthalmopathy and stable hyperthyroidism were separated by a 13 V-J model.

This clonotype appeared many times. As yet, its antigen is unknown. There were TCR beta CDR3 regions amplified from RNA transcripts. The HTBI primer set drove a first-round RT-PCR of the TCR CDR3. TCRdb redid the calling of the multiplex PCR reads with MiXCR, one entry per CDR3 protein. The sample shows about 400,000 distinct CDR3 sequences, around 13% of them seen only once. Under 3 months was the duration of disease in ophthalmopathy patients, who also had a Clinical Activity Score of at least 3 and a NOSPECS grade of at least 4. CDR1 is SEHNR and CDR2 is FQNEAQ in the germline V gene (reference sequence). Trimming took 4 bases from V and 0 from J; bases not matched to a gene: 2. This CDR3 has 14 residues.

Sequencing was done on a sample of blood. This TCR came from a woman in her twenties or thirties with Graves' ophthalmopathy. V is TRBV7-9 and J is TRBJ2-7; TRBD1 matches 8 bases. CDR3 sequence: CASSSDRDSYEQYF. As DNA, the CDR3 is TGTGCCAGCAGCTCGGACAGGGACTCCTACGAGCAGTACTTC. Full variable domain (outside the CDR3, taken from reference TRBV7-9 and TRBJ2-7): DTGVSQNPRHKITKRGQNVTFRCDPISEHNRLYWYRQTLGQGPEFLTYFQNEAQLEKSRLLSDRFSAERPKGSFSTLEIQRTEQGDSAMYLCASSSDRDSYEQYFGPGTRLTVT.